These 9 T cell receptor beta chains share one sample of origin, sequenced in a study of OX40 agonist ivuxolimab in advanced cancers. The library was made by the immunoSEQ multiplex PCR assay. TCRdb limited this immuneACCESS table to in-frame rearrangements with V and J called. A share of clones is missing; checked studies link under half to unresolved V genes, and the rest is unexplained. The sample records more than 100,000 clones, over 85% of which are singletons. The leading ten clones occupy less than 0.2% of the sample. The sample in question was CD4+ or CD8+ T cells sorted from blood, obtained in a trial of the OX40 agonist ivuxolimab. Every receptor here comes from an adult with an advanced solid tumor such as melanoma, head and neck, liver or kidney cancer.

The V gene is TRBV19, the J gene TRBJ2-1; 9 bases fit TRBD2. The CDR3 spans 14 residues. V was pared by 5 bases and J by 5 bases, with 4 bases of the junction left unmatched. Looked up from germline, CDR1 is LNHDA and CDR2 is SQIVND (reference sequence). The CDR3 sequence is CASSPRTSDNEQFF. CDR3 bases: TGTGCCAGTAGTCCTCGGACTAGCGACAATGAGCAGTTCTTC.

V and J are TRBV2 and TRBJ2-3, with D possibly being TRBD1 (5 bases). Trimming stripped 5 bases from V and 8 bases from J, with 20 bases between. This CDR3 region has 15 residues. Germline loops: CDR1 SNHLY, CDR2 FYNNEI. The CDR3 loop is CASSPGQPRPPTQYF. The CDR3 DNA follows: TGTGCCAGCAGTCCCGGACAACCGAGGCCCCCTACGCAGTATTTT.

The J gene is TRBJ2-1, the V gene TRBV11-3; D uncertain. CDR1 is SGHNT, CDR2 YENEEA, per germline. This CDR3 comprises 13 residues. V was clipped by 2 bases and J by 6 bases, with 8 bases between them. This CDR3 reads CASSLSRLNEQFF. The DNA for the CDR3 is TGTGCCAGCAGCTTAAGTCGGCTCAATGAGCAGTTCTTC.

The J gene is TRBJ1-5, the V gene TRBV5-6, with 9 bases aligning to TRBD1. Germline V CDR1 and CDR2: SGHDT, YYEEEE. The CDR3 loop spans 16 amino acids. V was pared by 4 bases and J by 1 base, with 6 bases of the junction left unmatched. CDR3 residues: CASSLRTGVSNQPQHF. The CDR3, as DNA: TGTGCCAGCAGCCTACGGACAGGGGTGAGCAATCAGCCCCAGCATTTT.

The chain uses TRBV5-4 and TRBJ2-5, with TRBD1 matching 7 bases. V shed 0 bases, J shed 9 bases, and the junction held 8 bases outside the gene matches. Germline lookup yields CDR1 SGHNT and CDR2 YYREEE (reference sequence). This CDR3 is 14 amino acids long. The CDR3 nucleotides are TGTGCCAGCAGCTTGGCGGGACAGCCGAGGGCCCAGTACTTC. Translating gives CASSLAGQPRAQYF.

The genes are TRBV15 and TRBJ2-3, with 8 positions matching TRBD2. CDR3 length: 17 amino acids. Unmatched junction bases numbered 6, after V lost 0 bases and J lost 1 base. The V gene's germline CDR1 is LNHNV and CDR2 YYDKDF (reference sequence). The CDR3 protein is CATSRDSGGPGTDTQYF. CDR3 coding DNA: TGTGCCACCAGCAGAGATTCGGGGGGGCCGGGCACAGATACGCAGTATTTT.

CDR3 in DNA: TGTGCCTGGAGTGTAAACCGGGGCAATCAGCCCCAGCATTTT. It codes for CAWSVNRGNQPQHF. This sequence joins TRBV30 and TRBJ1-5, with D hard to call. Trimming stripped 0 bases from V and 2 bases from J, with 8 bases between. This CDR3 is built from 14 residues. CDR1 is GTSNPN and CDR2 is SVGIG in the germline V gene (reference sequence).

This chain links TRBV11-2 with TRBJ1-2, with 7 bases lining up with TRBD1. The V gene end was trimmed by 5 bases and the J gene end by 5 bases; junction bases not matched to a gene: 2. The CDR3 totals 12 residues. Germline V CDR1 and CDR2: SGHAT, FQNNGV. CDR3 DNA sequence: TGTGCCAGCAGCGACAGGGTTTATGGCTACACCTTC. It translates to CASSDRVYGYTF.

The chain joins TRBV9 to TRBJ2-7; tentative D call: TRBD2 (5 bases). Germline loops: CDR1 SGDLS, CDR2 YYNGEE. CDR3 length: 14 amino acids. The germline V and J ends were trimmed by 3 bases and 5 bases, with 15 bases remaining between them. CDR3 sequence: CASSARREANEQYF. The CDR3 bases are TGTGCCAGCAGCGCCCGACGGGAAGCTAACGAGCAGTACTTC.